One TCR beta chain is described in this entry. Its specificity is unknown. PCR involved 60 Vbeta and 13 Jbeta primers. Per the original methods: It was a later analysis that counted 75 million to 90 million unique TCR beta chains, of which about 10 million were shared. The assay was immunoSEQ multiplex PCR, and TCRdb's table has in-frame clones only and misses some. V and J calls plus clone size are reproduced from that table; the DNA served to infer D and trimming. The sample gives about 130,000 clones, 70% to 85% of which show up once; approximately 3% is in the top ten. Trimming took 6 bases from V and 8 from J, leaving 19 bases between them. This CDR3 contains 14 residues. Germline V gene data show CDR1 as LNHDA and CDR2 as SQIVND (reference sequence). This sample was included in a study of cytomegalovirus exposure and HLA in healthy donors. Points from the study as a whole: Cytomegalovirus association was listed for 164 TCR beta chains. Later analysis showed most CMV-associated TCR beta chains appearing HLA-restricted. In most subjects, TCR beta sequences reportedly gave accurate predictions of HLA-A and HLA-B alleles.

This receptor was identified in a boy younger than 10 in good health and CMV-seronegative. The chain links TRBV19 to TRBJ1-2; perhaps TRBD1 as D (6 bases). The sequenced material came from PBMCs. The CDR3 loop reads CASRSATGRGGYTF. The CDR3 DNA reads TGTGCCAGTAGATCCGCCACAGGGAGGGGGGGCTACACCTTC.